This T cell receptor beta chain was profiled in a study of blood T cell repertoires in COVID-19. Study as a whole: The United States, Italy and Spain supplied acute and convalescent COVID-19 samples.

Per the germline V gene, CDR1 is MNHEY and CDR2 is SMNVEV (reference sequence). This CDR3 region has 14 residues. Trimming cost V 2 bases and J 1 base, with 8 bases left between them. The study recruited people aged roughly 18 to 95 years across approximately 23 US areas. Using immunoSEQ multiplex PCR, the repertoire was profiled, and TCRdb retains in-frame clones only, with some absent. The sample comprises around 330,000 clones, approximately 90% of which are singletons, and 8.9% rests with the top ten. V and J are TRBV27 and TRBJ1-1; D call uncertain. The material sequenced was PBMCs or T cells enriched from blood (not recorded which). The receptor was derived from a woman aged 18-35 years who had recovered from COVID-19. For the CDR3, the DNA is TGTGCCAGCAGTTTACACTCAGGGAACACTGAAGCTTTCTTT. Protein sequence: CASSLHSGNTEAFF.